Reported below is one T cell receptor (beta chain). The entry originates in a study of tumor-infiltrating lymphocytes in localized non-small cell lung cancer. In germline, CDR1 is SNHLY, CDR2 FYNNEI. V gave up 7 bases and J gave up 4 bases, with 7 bases separating them. This CDR3 is built from 11 residues. This table comes from immunoSEQ multiplex PCR, and its TCRdb copy is limited to in-frame clones, with some not included. In the table there are about 13,000 clones, 65% to 90% of which are singletons. The specimen sequenced was lung tumor tissue. The sequence was obtained from a human donor with non-small cell lung cancer. This chain connects TRBV2 to TRBJ2-5; D not certain. This CDR3 reads CASTGGETQYF. The CDR3 coding sequence is TGTGCCAGCACAGGTGGAGAGACCCAGTACTTC.